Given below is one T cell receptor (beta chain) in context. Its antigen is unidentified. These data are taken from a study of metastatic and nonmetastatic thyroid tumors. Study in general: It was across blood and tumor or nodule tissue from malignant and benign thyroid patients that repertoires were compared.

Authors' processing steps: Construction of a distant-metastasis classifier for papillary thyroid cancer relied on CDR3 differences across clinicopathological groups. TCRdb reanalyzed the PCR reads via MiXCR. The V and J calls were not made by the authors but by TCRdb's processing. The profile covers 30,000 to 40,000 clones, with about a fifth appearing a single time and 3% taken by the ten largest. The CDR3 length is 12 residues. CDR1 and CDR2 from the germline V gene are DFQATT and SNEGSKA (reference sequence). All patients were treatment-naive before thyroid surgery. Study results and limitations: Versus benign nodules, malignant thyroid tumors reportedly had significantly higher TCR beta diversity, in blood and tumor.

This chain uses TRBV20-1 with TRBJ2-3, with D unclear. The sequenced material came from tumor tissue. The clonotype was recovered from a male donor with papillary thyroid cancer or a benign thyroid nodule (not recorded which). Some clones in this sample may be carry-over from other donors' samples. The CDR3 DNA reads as TGCCACGCGTGGTCAAGCACAGATACGCAGTATTTT. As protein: CHAWSSTDTQYF.